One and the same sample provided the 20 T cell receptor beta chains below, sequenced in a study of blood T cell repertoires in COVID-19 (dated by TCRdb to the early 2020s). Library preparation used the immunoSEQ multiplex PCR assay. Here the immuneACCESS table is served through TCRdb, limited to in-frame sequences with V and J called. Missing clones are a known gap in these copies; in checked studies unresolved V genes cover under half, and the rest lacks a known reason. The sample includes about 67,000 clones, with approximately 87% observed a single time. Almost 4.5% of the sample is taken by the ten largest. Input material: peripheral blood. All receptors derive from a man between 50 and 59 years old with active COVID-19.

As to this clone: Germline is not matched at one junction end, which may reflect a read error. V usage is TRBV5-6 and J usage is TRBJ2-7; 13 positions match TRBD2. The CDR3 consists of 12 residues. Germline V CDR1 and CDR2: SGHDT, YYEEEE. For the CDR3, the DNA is TGTGCCAGCAGCTGGGGACTAGCGGGGCTCCTCTTC. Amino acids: CASSWGLAGLLF.

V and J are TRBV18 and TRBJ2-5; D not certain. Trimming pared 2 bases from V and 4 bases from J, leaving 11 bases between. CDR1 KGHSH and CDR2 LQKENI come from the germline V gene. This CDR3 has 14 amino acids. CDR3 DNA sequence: TGTGCCAGCTCACCAGGAGCCACGGGAGAGACCCAGTACTTC. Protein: CASSPGATGETQYF.

The CDR3 loop is CASSQDRDYNQPQHF. The CDR3 DNA follows: TGCGCCAGCAGCCAGGACAGGGATTACAATCAGCCCCAGCATTTT. This chain uses TRBV4-3 with TRBJ1-5; TRBD1 matches at 8 bases. CDR1 LGHNA and CDR2 YSLEER come from the germline V gene. J gave up 3 bases and V 3 bases, and 4 bases lay outside the gene matches. The CDR3 is 15 amino acids.

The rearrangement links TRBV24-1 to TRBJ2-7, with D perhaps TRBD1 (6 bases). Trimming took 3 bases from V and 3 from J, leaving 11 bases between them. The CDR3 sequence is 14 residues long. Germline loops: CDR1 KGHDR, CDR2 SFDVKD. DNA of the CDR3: TGTGCCACCAGTGATGCGGACAGATTCTACGAGCAGTACTTC. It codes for CATSDADRFYEQYF.

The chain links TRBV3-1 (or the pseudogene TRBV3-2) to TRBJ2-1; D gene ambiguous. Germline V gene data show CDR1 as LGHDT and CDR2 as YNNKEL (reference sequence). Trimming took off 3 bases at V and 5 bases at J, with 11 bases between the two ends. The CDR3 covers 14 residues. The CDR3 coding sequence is TGTGCCAGCAGCCACCCCGGGTCCGACAATGAGCAGTTCTTC. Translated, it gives CASSHPGSDNEQFF.

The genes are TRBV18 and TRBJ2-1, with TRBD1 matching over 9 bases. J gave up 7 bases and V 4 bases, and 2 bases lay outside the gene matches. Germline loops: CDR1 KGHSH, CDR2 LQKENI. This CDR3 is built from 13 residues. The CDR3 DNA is TGTGCCAGCTCACGCGGGACAGGGAATGAGCAGTTCTTC. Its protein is CASSRGTGNEQFF.

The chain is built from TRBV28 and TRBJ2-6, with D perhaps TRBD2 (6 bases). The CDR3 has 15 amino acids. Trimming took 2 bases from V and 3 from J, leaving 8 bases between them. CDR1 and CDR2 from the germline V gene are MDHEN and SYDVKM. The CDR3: CASSLVRGGANVLTF. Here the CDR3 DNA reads TGTGCCAGCAGTTTAGTGCGGGGTGGGGCCAACGTCCTGACTTTC.

This CDR3 is CASSQPGSYEQYF. DNA for the CDR3: TGTGCCAGCAGCCAGCCGGGGTCCTACGAGCAGTACTTC. The chain recombines TRBV7-2 with TRBJ2-7; tentatively, D is TRBD2 (5 bases). The CDR3 sequence is 13 residues long. CDR1 is SGHTA, CDR2 FQGNSA, per germline. Deletions cut 5 bases from V and 1 base from J, with 9 bases between.

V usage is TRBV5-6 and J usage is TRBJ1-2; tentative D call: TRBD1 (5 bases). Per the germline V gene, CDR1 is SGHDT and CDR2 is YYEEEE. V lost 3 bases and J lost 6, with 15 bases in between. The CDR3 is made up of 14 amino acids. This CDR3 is CASSSDSLRDGYTF. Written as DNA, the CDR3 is TGTGCCAGCAGCTCCGACAGCCTAAGGGATGGCTACACCTTC.

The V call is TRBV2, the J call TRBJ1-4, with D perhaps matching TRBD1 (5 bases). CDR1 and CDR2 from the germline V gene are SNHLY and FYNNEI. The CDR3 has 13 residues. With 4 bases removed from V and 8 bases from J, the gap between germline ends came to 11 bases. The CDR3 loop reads CASSVIHREKLFF. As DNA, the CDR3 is TGTGCCAGCAGTGTTATACACAGGGAAAAACTGTTTTTT.

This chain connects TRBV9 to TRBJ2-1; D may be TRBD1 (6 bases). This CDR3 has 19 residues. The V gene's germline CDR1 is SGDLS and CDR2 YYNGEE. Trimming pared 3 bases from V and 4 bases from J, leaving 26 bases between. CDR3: CASSGSGNGQGTSYNEQFF. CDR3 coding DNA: TGTGCCAGCAGCGGGAGTGGGAATGGGCAGGGGACAAGTTACAATGAGCAGTTCTTC.

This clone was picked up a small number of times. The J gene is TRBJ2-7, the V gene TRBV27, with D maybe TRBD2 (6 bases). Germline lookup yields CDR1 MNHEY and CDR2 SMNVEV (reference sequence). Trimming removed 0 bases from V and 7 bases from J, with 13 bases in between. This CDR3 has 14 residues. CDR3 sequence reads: CASSLSSRAGEQYF. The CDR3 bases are TGTGCCAGCAGTTTATCGTCCAGGGCGGGGGAGCAGTACTTC.

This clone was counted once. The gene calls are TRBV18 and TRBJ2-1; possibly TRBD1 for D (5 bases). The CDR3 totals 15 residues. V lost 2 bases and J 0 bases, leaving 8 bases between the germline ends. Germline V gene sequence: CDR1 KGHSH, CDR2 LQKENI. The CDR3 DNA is TGTGCCAGCTCACCAATGCAGGGCTCCTACAATGAGCAGTTCTTC. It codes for CASSPMQGSYNEQFF.

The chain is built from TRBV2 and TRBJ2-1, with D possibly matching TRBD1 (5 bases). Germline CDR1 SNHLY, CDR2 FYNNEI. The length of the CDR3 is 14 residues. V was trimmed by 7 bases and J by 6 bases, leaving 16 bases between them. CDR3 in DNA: TGTGCCAGCAAAAGGGGCCCTTGGGGCAATGAGCAGTTCTTC. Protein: CASKRGPWGNEQFF. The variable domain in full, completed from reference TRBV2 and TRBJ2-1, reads EPEVTQTPSHQVTQMGQEVILRCVPISNHLYFYWYRQILGQKVEFLVSFYNNEISEKSEIFDDQFSVERPDGSNFTLKIRSTKLEDSAMYFCASKRGPWGNEQFFGPGTRLTVL.

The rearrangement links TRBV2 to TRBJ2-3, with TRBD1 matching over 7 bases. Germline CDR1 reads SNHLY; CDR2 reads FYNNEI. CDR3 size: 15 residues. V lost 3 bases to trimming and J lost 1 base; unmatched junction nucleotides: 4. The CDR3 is CASSEVTGGTDTQYF. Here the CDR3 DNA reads TGTGCCAGCAGTGAGGTCACAGGGGGCACAGATACGCAGTATTTT.

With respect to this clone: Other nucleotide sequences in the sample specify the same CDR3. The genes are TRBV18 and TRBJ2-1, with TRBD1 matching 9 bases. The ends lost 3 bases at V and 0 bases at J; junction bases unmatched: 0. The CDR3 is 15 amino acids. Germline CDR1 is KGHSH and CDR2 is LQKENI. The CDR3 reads CASSPGQGSYNEQFF. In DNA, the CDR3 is TGTGCCAGCTCACCGGGACAGGGCTCCTACAATGAGCAGTTCTTC. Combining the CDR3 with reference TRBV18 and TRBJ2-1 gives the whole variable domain NAGVMQNPRHLVRRRGQEARLRCSPMKGHSHVYWYRQLPEEGLKFMVYLQKENIIDESGMPKERFSAEFPKEGPSILRIQQVVRGDSAAYFCASSPGQGSYNEQFFGPGTRLTVL.

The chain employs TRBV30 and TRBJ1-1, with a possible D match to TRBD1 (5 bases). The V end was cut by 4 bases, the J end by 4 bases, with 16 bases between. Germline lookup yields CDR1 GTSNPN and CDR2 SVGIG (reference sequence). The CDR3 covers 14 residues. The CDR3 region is CAWKTSGLVTEAFF. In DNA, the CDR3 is TGTGCCTGGAAAACCTCAGGGTTGGTCACTGAAGCTTTCTTT.

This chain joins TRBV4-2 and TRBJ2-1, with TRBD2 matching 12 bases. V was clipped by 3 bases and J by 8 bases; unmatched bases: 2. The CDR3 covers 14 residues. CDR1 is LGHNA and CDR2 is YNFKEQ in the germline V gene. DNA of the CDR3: TGTGCCAGCAGCCAGACTAGCGGGGGCCATGAGCAGTTCTTC. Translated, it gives CASSQTSGGHEQFF.

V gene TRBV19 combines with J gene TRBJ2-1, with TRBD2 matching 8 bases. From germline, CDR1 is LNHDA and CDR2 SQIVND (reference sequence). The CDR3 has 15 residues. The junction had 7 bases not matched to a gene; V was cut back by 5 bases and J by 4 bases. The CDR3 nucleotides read TGTGCCAGTAGTTACTCGGCGGGGGGATACAATGAGCAGTTCTTC. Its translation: CASSYSAGGYNEQFF.

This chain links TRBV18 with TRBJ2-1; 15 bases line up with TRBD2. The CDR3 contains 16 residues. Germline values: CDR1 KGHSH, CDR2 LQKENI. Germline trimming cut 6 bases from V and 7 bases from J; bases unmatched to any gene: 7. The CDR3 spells CASSDGLAGGNNEQFF. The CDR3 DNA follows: TGTGCCAGCTCCGACGGACTAGCGGGGGGGAATAATGAGCAGTTCTTC.